This T cell receptor beta chain was captured in a study of CD8+ T cells in alopecia areata. About the study: Among treated patients, severity was scored by affected scalp area percentage.

Trimming shortened V by 7 bases and J by 1 base, and 10 bases separated the two germline ends. The CDR3 sequence is 12 residues long. Germline lookup yields CDR1 SQVTM and CDR2 ANQGSEA. Concerning this clone: The antigen is unknown.

Points from the study as a whole: Normal scalp had lower clonality than lesional scalp, with alopecia totalis/universalis lesions showing this most strongly. Scalp data also include sequences from resident alphabeta T cells of normal skin.

Treatment indicated: oral pan-JAK inhibitor, 5-10 mg twice daily. RNA, once extracted, was reverse transcribed into cDNA for use as the sequencing template. Profiling relied on immunoSEQ multiplex PCR, and the TCRdb table lists in-frame clones only, not all of them. Of 200,000 to 250,000 clones in the sample, under 40% were seen once. The clonotype was recovered from a human donor with alopecia areata. The chain carries TRBV29-1 and TRBJ1-1; D not certain. This specimen consisted of CD4+ T cells sorted from blood, obtained at week 34, from a patient treated with tofacitinib. The DNA for the CDR3 is TGCAGCGCCCTTGCCCCGAACACTGAAGCTTTCTTT. It translates to CSALAPNTEAFF.